These 27 T cell receptor beta chains share one sample of origin, sequenced in a study of a mutant IDH1 vaccine in newly diagnosed glioma. Time point denoted: week 47, end of study. Vaccination used 300 ug of mutant IDH1 20-mer peptide per dose, with topical imiquimod. The antigens of these receptors remain unknown. Clones were read by immunoSEQ multiplex PCR, and TCRdb kept only the in-frame ones, dropping some. The data show tens of thousands of clones, with about four fifths seen just once and 3.5% to 4.5% held by the top ten. Here the sequenced sample was PBMCs, taken from a glioma patient whose treatment included an IDH1 peptide vaccine. These receptors were taken from a man aged 25 to 40 with glioma.

The count of this clone is one. This sequence joins TRBV5-1 and TRBJ2-6; no clear D gene. The germline V and J ends were trimmed by 4 bases and 1 base, with 15 bases remaining between them. This CDR3 is built from 17 residues. From germline, CDR1 is SGHRS and CDR2 YFSETQ. CDR3 region: CASSLRVSRSGANVLTF. The CDR3, as DNA: TGCGCCAGCAGCCTACGAGTTTCCAGGTCTGGGGCCAACGTCCTGACTTTC. Full variable domain (missing parts from reference TRBV5-1 and TRBJ2-6): KAGVTQTPRYLIKTRGQQVTLSCSPISGHRSVSWYQQTPGQGLQFLFEYFSETQRNKGNFPGRFSGRQFSNSRSEMNVSTLELGDSALYLCASSLRVSRSGANVLTFGAGSRLTVL.

This clone occurred a few times. The rearrangement uses TRBV29-1 and TRBJ1-1, with 7 bases that match TRBD1. The V segment lost 7 bases and the J segment 1 base; nucleotides outside the gene matches: 6. The germline gives CDR1 SQVTM, CDR2 ANQGSEA. The CDR3 is 13 residues long. CDR3 residues: CSGRDSSNTEAFF. The DNA for the CDR3 is TGCAGCGGGAGGGACAGCTCGAACACTGAAGCTTTCTTT.

The J gene is TRBJ2-7, the V gene TRBV6-1; 7 bases match TRBD1. This CDR3 spans 13 amino acids. CDR1 and CDR2 (germline): MNHNS, SASEGT. Trimming removed 10 bases from V and 3 bases from J; junction bases left unmatched: 9. CDR3 sequence (DNA): TGTGCCACCCACGGACAGGAATTCTACGAGCAGTACTTC. Protein: CATHGQEFYEQYF.

V is TRBV19 and J is TRBJ1-5, with TRBD1 matching over 9 bases. This CDR3 is 15 amino acids long. Per the germline V gene, CDR1 is LNHDA and CDR2 is SQIVND (reference sequence). With V trimmed by 4 bases and J by 3 bases, 4 bases remained unmatched. CDR3 nucleotide sequence: TGTGCCAGTAGTAAAGACAGGGGGGACAATCAGCCCCAGCATTTT. Residues: CASSKDRGDNQPQHF.

This clone was seen just once. The CDR3 sequence: CASSIPGEGQPYEQYF. Here the CDR3 DNA reads TGTGCCAGTAGTATACCCGGAGAAGGACAGCCCTACGAGCAGTACTTC. This chain uses TRBV19 with TRBJ2-7; a weak D match, TRBD1 (6 bases). The germline gives CDR1 LNHDA, CDR2 SQIVND (reference sequence). Trimming removed 2 bases from V and 2 bases from J, with 16 bases in between. The CDR3 is 16 residues long.

This chain links TRBV6-1 with TRBJ1-4; 9 nucleotides agree with TRBD1. The germline V gene encodes CDR1 MNHNS and CDR2 SASEGT. V dropped 3 bases and J dropped 8; count of bases not matched to a gene: 10. This CDR3 is 16 amino acids long. CDR3 residues: CASSDPGTGFREKLFF. DNA for the CDR3: TGTGCCAGCAGTGATCCCGGGACAGGGTTTCGAGAAAAACTGTTTTTT.

This clone was recorded only once. The V and J genes are TRBV4-2 and TRBJ1-4; tentative D call: TRBD1 (6 bases). The CDR3 is 16 amino acids. CDR1 and CDR2 from the germline V gene are LGHNA and YNFKEQ. Trimming shortened V by 2 bases and J by 7 bases, and 17 bases separated the two germline ends. CDR3 sequence: CASSQIGRGESEKLFF. As DNA, the CDR3 is TGTGCCAGCAGCCAAATTGGTAGGGGGGAATCTGAAAAACTGTTTTTT.

V is TRBV7-8 and J is TRBJ2-2; D unclear. Germline values: CDR1 SGHVS, CDR2 FQNEAQ. V was clipped by 4 bases and J by 6 bases, with 15 bases between them. This CDR3 has 15 residues. CDR3 amino acids: CASSSVAVVAGELFF. CDR3 nucleotide sequence: TGTGCCAGCAGCTCCGTCGCCGTGGTAGCCGGGGAGCTGTTTTTT.

V usage is TRBV18 and J usage is TRBJ2-3, with D hard to call. The CDR3 sequence is 11 residues long. Per the germline V gene, CDR1 is KGHSH and CDR2 is LQKENI. With 5 bases removed from V and 3 bases from J, the gap between germline ends came to 3 bases. The CDR3: CASSRTDTQYF. For the CDR3, the DNA is TGTGCCAGCTCAAGGACAGATACGCAGTATTTT.

V is TRBV6-5 and J is TRBJ2-1; either TRBD1 or TRBD2 may supply D (5 bases each). V lost 0 bases and J lost 2, with 8 bases in between. This CDR3 spans 15 amino acids. Looked up from germline, CDR1 is MNHEY and CDR2 is SVGAGI. CDR3 loop: CASSYSGDAYNEQFF. The CDR3 coding sequence is TGTGCCAGCAGTTACTCGGGGGACGCCTACAATGAGCAGTTCTTC.

This clone was observed once. The chain couples TRBV5-8 to TRBJ1-4, with D unresolved. The CDR3 loop spans 15 amino acids. CDR1 is SGHTS, CDR2 YDEGEE, per germline. The ends were cut back, 0 bases at V and 5 bases at J, with 11 bases in the middle. The CDR3, as DNA: TGTGCCAGCAGCTTGGCCGGCCTGATGAATGAAAAACTGTTTTTT. Encoded protein: CASSLAGLMNEKLFF.

The chain combines TRBV6-4 with TRBJ1-3; 7 bases fit TRBD1. Unmatched junction bases numbered 7, after V lost 3 bases and J lost 2 bases. Per germline, CDR1 MRHNA and CDR2 SNTAGT. The CDR3 length is 16 residues. The CDR3 nucleotides read TGTGCCAGCAGTGATCCCACAGGGGAAGCTGGAAACACCATATATTTT. Its translation: CASSDPTGEAGNTIYF.

This chain links TRBV28 with TRBJ2-1; possibly TRBD1 or TRBD2 for D (6 bases each). The germline gives CDR1 MDHEN, CDR2 SYDVKM. The CDR3 spans 15 residues. Deletions cut 4 bases from V and 7 bases from J, with 17 bases between. CDR3 region: CASSSPGGGRNEQFF. The CDR3 nucleotides read TGTGCCAGCAGTTCCCCCGGAGGGGGGCGGAATGAGCAGTTCTTC. The full variable domain, its missing parts supplied by reference TRBV28 and TRBJ2-1, is DVKVTQSSRYLVKRTGEKVFLECVQDMDHENMFWYRQDPGLGLRLIYFSYDVKMKEKGDIPEGYSVSREKKERFSLILESASTNQTSMYLCASSSPGGGRNEQFFGPGTRLTVL.

V and J are TRBV7-8 and TRBJ2-7; 7 nucleotides line up with TRBD1. The V gene's germline CDR1 is SGHVS and CDR2 FQNEAQ. J lost 3 bases, V lost 5 bases, and 10 bases had no gene match. The CDR3 runs 15 residues. DNA for the CDR3: TGTGCCAGCAGCAAAAGACCGGGACAGTACTACGAGCAGTACTTC. Amino acid sequence: CASSKRPGQYYEQYF.

CDR3 sequence: CASSRQGAGTNEKLFF. The CDR3 region has the DNA TGTGCCAGCAGTCGACAGGGGGCTGGCACTAATGAAAAACTGTTTTTT. J is TRBJ1-4 and V is TRBV25-1; 10 bases match TRBD1. The CDR3 has 16 amino acids. V shed 5 bases, J shed 2 bases, and the junction held 5 bases outside the gene matches. Per germline, CDR1 MGHDK and CDR2 SYGVNS.

The rearrangement uses TRBV18 and TRBJ2-4; D not certain. Germline CDR1 and CDR2: KGHSH and LQKENI. CDR3 length equals 14 residues. V was clipped by 3 bases and J by 1 base, with 7 bases between them. CDR3 in amino acids: CASSPGQAKNIQYF. The DNA of the CDR3 is TGTGCCAGCTCACCGGGCCAGGCCAAAAACATTCAGTACTTC.

This clone was observed once. Written as DNA, the CDR3 is TGTGCCAGCAGTTTAGCCTACTTTGCAAATGAGCAGTTCTTC. Protein product: CASSLAYFANEQFF. V is TRBV28 and J is TRBJ2-1; D is ambiguous. V was trimmed by 2 bases and J by 7 bases, leaving 12 bases between them. Germline CDR1 reads MDHEN; CDR2 reads SYDVKM. The CDR3 extends over 14 amino acids. Full variable domain (rest looked up from reference TRBV28 and TRBJ2-1): DVKVTQSSRYLVKRTGEKVFLECVQDMDHENMFWYRQDPGLGLRLIYFSYDVKMKEKGDIPEGYSVSREKKERFSLILESASTNQTSMYLCASSLAYFANEQFFGPGTRLTVL.

V is TRBV19 and J is TRBJ2-7; 8 positions agree with TRBD1. The CDR3 has 14 amino acids. V lost 5 bases, J lost 2 bases, and 5 bases stayed unmatched. CDR1 LNHDA and CDR2 SQIVND come from the germline V gene (reference sequence). This CDR3 reads CASSFRGRPYEQYF. CDR3 bases: TGTGCCAGTAGTTTCAGGGGGCGCCCCTACGAGCAGTACTTC.

The chain couples TRBV9 to TRBJ1-6; 7 nucleotides line up with TRBD1. Germline assignment: CDR1 SGDLS and CDR2 YYNGEE. The J segment lost 9 bases and the V segment lost 3 bases, leaving 12 bases of the junction unmatched. The CDR3 spans 16 residues. This CDR3 reads CASSAGSGQRGSPLHF. The DNA for the CDR3 is TGTGCCAGCAGCGCAGGATCGGGACAGCGAGGTTCACCCCTCCACTTT. Full variable domain (outside the CDR3, taken from reference TRBV9 and TRBJ1-6): DSGVTQTPKHLITATGQRVTLRCSPRSGDLSVYWYQQSLDQGLQFLIQYYNGEERAKGNILERFSAQQFPDLHSELNLSSLELGDSALYFCASSAGSGQRGSPLHFGNGTRLTVT.

Here the CDR3 reads CASSFSRATEAFF. The CDR3 DNA sequence: TGTGCCAGCAGCTTCTCCCGGGCCACTGAAGCTTTCTTT. The chain combines TRBV5-5 with TRBJ1-1; D not certain. Trimming stripped 2 bases from V and 4 bases from J, with 9 bases between. Germline loops: CDR1 SGHKS, CDR2 YYEKEE (reference sequence). The CDR3 extends over 13 amino acids.

The chain recombines TRBV7-9 with TRBJ2-1; possibly TRBD1 for D (6 bases). Germline CDR1 and CDR2: SEHNR and FQNEAQ (reference sequence). Trimming cost V 5 bases and J 2 bases, with 16 bases left between them. The CDR3 loop spans 16 amino acids. CDR3 sequence reads: CASSHPGTPAYNEQFF. The CDR3 coding sequence is TGTGCCAGCAGCCACCCCGGGACACCTGCCTACAATGAGCAGTTCTTC.

The chain uses TRBV5-1 and TRBJ2-1, with TRBD2 identical over 13 bases. From germline, CDR1 is SGHRS and CDR2 YFSETQ. This CDR3 is built from 15 residues. V dropped 3 bases and J dropped 11; count of bases not matched to a gene: 8. CDR3 loop: CASSSLAGGLPQQFF. CDR3 bases: TGCGCCAGCAGCTCACTAGCGGGGGGGCTTCCCCAGCAGTTCTTC.

The V and J genes are TRBV6-1 and TRBJ1-2, with D possibly TRBD1 on 5 matching bases. Germline V lookup: CDR1 MNHNS, CDR2 SASEGT. The CDR3 is 13 residues long. V lost 2 bases, J lost 4 bases, and 8 bases lay in between. In DNA form, the CDR3 reads TGTGCCAGCAGTGAACGGGACTTCTATGGCTACACCTTC. Its protein product is CASSERDFYGYTF.

CDR3 in DNA: TGTGCCAGCAGCCCCCGTGGTAGCGGGGGTGGTGAGCAGTTCTTC. Protein sequence: CASSPRGSGGGEQFF. This chain uses TRBV4-2 with TRBJ2-1, with TRBD2 matching 9 bases. Germline CDR1 LGHNA, CDR2 YNFKEQ. The V and J ends lost 4 bases and 9 bases, in that order; junction bases with no gene match: 10. There are 15 residues in the CDR3.

The J gene is TRBJ2-2, the V gene TRBV2; D may be TRBD2 (5 bases). The germline V gene encodes CDR1 SNHLY and CDR2 FYNNEI. Trimming removed 5 bases from V and 1 base from J, with 11 bases in between. The CDR3 has 15 residues. The CDR3 reads CASSKSGRNTGELFF. The CDR3 bases are TGTGCCAGCAGTAAAAGCGGAAGGAACACCGGGGAGCTGTTTTTT.

This chain uses TRBV5-1 with TRBJ1-6; weak D call: TRBD1 (5 bases). Germline values: CDR1 SGHRS, CDR2 YFSETQ. The CDR3 is 16 amino acids. Deletions cut 5 bases from V and 9 bases from J, with 21 bases between. The CDR3 loop is CASSHGAGSMASPLHF. CDR3 DNA sequence: TGCGCCAGCAGTCACGGGGCAGGGTCTATGGCTTCACCCCTCCACTTT.

The J gene is TRBJ1-6, the V gene TRBV5-6; D is uncertain. Germline V gene sequence: CDR1 SGHDT, CDR2 YYEEEE. The CDR3 has 15 residues. Trimming pared 0 bases from V and 5 bases from J, leaving 9 bases between. As DNA, the CDR3 is TGTGCCAGCAGCTTGGTATCCCGGGATAATTCACCCCTCCACTTT. It yields the protein CASSLVSRDNSPLHF.